This TCR beta chain was found in a study of T cells in tuberculosis. TCRdb's copy holds only in-frame clones and misses some; the assay was immunoSEQ multiplex PCR. The sample includes about 53,000 clones, roughly 96% of them seen just once. As for time point: new active TB diagnosis, blood taken before or within 7 days of starting treatment. CDR1 and CDR2 from the germline V gene are MNHEY and SMNVEV (reference sequence). This CDR3 is 17 amino acids long. Between the trimmed V and J ends, which lost 0 bases and 0 bases, there was a span of 14 bases. The receptor comes from an adult with tuberculosis. This specimen was PBMCs, taken at tuberculosis diagnosis. The chain has TRBV27 and TRBJ1-1; perhaps TRBD1 as D (5 bases). The CDR3 protein is CASSLSDTFGMNTEAFF. The CDR3 DNA follows: TGTGCCAGCAGTTTATCGGACACGTTTGGAATGAACACTGAAGCTTTCTTT.